The clone carrying this TCR beta chain was recorded at least ten times. Germline values: CDR1 LGHDT, CDR2 YNNKEL (reference sequence). The CDR3 is made up of 18 amino acids. The V gene lost 4 bases and the J gene lost 0 bases, with 18 bases spanning the gap. RNA transcripts yielded amplified TCR beta CDR3 regions. RT-PCR in the first round (using the HTBI primer set) targeted the TCR CDR3. TCRdb fed the multiplex PCR reads into MiXCR, producing one record per CDR3 protein. The data contain about 400,000 distinct CDR3 sequences, under 15% of them singletons. Thyroid ultrasound and orbital computed tomography, with clinical symptoms and serum thyroxine and TRAb, informed diagnoses. The data originate from a study of T cells in Graves' hyperthyroidism and ophthalmopathy.

Sequencing used blood. This receptor was obtained from a woman aged 18-29 years with Graves' hyperthyroidism. The chain employs TRBV3-1 and TRBJ1-4, with no clear D. The CDR3, as DNA: TGTGCCAGCAGCCCAACTTATATCCGGACGGCAACTAATGAAAAACTGTTTTTT. Encoded protein: CASSPTYIRTATNEKLFF.